Detailed here is one T cell receptor beta chain. This sample is part of a study of blood T cell repertoires in COVID-19. On the study more broadly: The analysed material was cDNA or gDNA that came from T cells, B-cell-depleted T cells, or PBMCs.

The data were produced by immunoSEQ multiplex PCR, yet TCRdb's version contains in-frame clones alone and is incomplete. The table shows approximately 120,000 clones, with about 85% occurring only once. V shed 0 bases and J shed 4 bases, with 13 bases lying between them. The CDR3 runs to 16 residues. Germline values: CDR1 SGHRS, CDR2 YFSETQ. This chain joins TRBV5-1 and TRBJ2-2; D perhaps matches TRBD1 (6 bases). Sequenced material: peripheral blood. The sequence was collected from a woman over 75 with acute or convalescent COVID-19. CDR3 sequence reads: CASSLGLLGATGELFF. The CDR3 nucleotides read TGCGCCAGCAGCTTGGGGTTATTGGGGGCCACCGGGGAGCTGTTTTTT.